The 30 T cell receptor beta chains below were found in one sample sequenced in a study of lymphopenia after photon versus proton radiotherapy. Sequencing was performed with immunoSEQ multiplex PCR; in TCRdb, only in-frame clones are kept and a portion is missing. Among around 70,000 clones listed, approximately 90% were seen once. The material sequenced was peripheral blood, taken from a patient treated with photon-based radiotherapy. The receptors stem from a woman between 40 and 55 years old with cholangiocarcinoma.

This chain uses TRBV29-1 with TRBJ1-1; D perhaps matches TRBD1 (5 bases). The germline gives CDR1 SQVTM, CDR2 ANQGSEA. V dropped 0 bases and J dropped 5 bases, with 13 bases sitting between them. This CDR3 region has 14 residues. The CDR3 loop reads CSVEDPAGQTEAFF. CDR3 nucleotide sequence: TGCAGCGTTGAAGATCCGGCAGGGCAAACTGAAGCTTTCTTT.

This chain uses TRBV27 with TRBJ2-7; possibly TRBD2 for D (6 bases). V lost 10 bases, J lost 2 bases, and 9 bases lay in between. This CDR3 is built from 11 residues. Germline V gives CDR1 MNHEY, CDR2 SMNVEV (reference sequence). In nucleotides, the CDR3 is TGTGCCACTGGGGGGACCTACGAGCAGTACTTC. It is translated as CATGGTYEQYF.

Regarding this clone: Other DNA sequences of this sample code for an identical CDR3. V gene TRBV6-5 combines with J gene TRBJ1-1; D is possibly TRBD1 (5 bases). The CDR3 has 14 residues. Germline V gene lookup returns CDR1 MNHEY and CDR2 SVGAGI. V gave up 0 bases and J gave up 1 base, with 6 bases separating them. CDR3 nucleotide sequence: TGTGCCAGCAGTTACTCCACAGGGAACACTGAAGCTTTCTTT. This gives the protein CASSYSTGNTEAFF.

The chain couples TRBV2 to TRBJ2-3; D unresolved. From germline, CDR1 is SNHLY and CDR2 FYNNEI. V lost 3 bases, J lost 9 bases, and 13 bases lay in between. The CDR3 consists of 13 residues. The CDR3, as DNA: TGTGCCAGCAGTGAGGCGGAAGGGCTAACGCAGTATTTT. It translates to CASSEAEGLTQYF.

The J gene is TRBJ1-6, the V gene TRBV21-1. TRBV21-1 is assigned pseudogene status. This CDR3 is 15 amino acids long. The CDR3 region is CAITGGKGISSPLHF. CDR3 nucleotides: TGTGCCATCACGGGGGGGAAGGGGATCTCTTCACCCCTCCACTTT.

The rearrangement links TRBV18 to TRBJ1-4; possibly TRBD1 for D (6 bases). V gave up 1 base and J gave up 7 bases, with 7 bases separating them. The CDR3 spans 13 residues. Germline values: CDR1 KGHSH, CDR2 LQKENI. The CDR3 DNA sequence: TGTGCCAGCTCACCACAACAGGGTGAAAAACTGTTTTTT. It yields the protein CASSPQQGEKLFF. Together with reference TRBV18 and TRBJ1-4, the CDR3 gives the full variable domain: NAGVMQNPRHLVRRRGQEARLRCSPMKGHSHVYWYRQLPEEGLKFMVYLQKENIIDESGMPKERFSAEFPKEGPSILRIQQVVRGDSAAYFCASSPQQGEKLFFGSGTQLSVL.

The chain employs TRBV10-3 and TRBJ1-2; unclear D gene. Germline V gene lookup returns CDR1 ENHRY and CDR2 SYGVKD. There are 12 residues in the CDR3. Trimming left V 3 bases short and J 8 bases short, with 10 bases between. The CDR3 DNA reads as TGTGCCATCAGTGAAATCACGTACGGCTACACCTTC. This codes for CAISEITYGYTF.

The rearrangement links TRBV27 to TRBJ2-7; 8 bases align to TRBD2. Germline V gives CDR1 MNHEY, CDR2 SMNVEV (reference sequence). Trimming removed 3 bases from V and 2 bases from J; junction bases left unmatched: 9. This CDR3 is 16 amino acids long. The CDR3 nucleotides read TGTGCCAGCAGTTTGCTAGCGGGCTATGGGGCCTACGAGCAGTACTTC. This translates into CASSLLAGYGAYEQYF.

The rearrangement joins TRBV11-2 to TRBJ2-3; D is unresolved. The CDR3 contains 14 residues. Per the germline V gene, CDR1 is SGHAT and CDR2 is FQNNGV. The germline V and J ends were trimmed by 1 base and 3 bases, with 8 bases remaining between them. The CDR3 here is CASSLGHATDTQYF. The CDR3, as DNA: TGTGCCAGCAGCTTAGGGCACGCGACAGATACGCAGTATTTT.

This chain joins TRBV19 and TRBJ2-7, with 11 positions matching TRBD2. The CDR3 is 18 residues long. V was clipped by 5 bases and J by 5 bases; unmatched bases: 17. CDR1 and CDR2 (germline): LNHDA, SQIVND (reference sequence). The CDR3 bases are TGTGCCAGTAGTGAATTGAGTAGCGGGAGGGCCGTCGTCGACGAGCAGTACTTC. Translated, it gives CASSELSSGRAVVDEQYF.

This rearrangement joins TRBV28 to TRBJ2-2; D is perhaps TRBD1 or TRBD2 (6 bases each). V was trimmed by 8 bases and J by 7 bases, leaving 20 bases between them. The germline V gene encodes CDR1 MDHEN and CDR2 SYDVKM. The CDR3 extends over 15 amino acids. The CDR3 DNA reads TGTGCCAGCTATGCCCGTCGGGGGCTCGGCGGGGAGCTGTTTTTT. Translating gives CASYARRGLGGELFF. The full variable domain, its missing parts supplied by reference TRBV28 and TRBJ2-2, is DVKVTQSSRYLVKRTGEKVFLECVQDMDHENMFWYRQDPGLGLRLIYFSYDVKMKEKGDIPEGYSVSREKKERFSLILESASTNQTSMYLCASYARRGLGGELFFGEGSRLTVL.

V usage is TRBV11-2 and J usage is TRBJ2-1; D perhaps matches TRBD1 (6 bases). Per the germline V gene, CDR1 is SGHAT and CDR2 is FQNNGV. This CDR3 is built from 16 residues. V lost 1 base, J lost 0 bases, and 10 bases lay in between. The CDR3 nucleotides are TGTGCCAGCAGCTTAGTGACAGGAGGCTCCTACAATGAGCAGTTCTTC. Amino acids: CASSLVTGGSYNEQFF.

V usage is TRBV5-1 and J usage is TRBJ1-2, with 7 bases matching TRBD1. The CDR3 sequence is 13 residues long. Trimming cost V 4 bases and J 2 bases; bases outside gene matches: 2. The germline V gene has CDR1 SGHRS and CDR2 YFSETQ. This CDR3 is CASSQQGNYGYTF. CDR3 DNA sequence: TGCGCCAGCAGCCAACAGGGGAACTATGGCTACACCTTC.

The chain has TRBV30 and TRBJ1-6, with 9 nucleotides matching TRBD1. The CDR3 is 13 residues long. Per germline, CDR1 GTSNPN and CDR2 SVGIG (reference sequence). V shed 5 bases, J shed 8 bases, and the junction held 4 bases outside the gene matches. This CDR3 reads CAWGQGRDSPLHF. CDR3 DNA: TGTGCCTGGGGACAGGGGAGGGATTCACCCCTCCACTTT. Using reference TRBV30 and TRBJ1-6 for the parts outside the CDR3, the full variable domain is SQTIHQWPATLVQPVGSPLSLECTVEGTSNPNLYWYRQAAGRGLQLLFYSVGIGQISSEVPQNLSASRPQDRQFILSSKKLLLSDSGFYLCAWGQGRDSPLHFGNGTRLTVT.

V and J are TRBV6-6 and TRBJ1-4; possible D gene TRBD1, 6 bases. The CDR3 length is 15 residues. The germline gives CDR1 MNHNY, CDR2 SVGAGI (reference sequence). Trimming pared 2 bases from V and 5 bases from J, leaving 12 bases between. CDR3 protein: CASSYEDRSNEKLFF. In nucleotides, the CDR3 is TGTGCCAGCAGTTACGAGGACAGATCGAATGAAAAACTGTTTTTT.

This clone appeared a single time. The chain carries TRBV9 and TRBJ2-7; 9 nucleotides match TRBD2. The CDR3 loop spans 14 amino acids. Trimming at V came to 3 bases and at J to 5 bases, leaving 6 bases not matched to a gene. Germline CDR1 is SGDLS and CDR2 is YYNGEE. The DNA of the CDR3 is TGTGCCAGCAGCGCCGGACTAGCGATTGACGAGCAGTACTTC. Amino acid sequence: CASSAGLAIDEQYF.

This chain's CDR3 is CASSLEGSTEAFF. The CDR3 DNA reads TGTGCCAGCAGCTTGGAGGGGAGCACTGAAGCTTTCTTT. The gene calls are TRBV5-5 and TRBJ1-1; D may be TRBD1 (5 bases). CDR3 length: 13 residues. Trimming took off 0 bases at V and 4 bases at J, with 7 bases between the two ends. The germline CDR1 and CDR2 sequences are SGHKS and YYEKEE (reference sequence). The full variable domain, with the rest looked up from reference TRBV5-5 and TRBJ1-1, is DAGVTQSPTHLIKTRGQQVTLRCSPISGHKSVSWYQQVLGQGPQFIFQYYEKEERGRGNFPDRFSARQFPNYSSELNVNALLLGDSALYLCASSLEGSTEAFFGQGTRLTVV.

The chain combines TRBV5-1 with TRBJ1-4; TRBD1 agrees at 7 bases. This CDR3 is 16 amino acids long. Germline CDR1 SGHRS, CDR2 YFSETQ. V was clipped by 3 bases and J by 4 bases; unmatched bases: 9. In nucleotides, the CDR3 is TGCGCCAGCAGCTCACGAGGACAGGCGTATAATGAAAAACTGTTTTTT. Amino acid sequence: CASSSRGQAYNEKLFF.

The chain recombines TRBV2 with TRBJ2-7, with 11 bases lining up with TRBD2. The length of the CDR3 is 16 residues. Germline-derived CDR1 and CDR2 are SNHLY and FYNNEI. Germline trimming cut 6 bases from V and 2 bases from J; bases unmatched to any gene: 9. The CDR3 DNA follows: TGTGCCAGCAGACCTCCGGGACTAGCGGAAGCCTACGAGCAGTACTTC. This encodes CASRPPGLAEAYEQYF. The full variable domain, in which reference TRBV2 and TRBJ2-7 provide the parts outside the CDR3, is EPEVTQTPSHQVTQMGQEVILRCVPISNHLYFYWYRQILGQKVEFLVSFYNNEISEKSEIFDDQFSVERPDGSNFTLKIRSTKLEDSAMYFCASRPPGLAEAYEQYFGPGTRLTVT.

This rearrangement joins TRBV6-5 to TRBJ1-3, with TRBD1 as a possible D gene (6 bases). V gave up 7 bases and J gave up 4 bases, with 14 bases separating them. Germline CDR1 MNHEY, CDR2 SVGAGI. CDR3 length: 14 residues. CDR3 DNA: TGTGCCAGCACTCTAGGGGGGGCAGGAAACACCATATATTTT. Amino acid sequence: CASTLGGAGNTIYF.

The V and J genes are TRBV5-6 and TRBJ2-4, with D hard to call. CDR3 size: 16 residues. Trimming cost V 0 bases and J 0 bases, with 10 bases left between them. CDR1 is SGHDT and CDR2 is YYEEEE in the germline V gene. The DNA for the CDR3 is TGTGCCAGCAGCTTGGAACAGCTTCTAGCCAAAAACATTCAGTACTTC. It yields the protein CASSLEQLLAKNIQYF.

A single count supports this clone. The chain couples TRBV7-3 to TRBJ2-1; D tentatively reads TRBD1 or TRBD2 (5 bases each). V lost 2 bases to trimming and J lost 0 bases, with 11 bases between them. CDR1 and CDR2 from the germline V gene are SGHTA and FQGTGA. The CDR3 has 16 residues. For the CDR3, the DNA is TGTGCCAGCAGCTTATCAGTGAGGGGCTCCTACAATGAGCAGTTCTTC. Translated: CASSLSVRGSYNEQFF. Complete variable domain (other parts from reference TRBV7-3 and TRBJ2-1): GAGVSQTPSNKVTEKGKYVELRCDPISGHTALYWYRQSLGQGPEFLIYFQGTGAADDSGLPNDRFFAVRPEGSVSTLKIQRTERGDSAVYLCASSLSVRGSYNEQFFGPGTRLTVL.

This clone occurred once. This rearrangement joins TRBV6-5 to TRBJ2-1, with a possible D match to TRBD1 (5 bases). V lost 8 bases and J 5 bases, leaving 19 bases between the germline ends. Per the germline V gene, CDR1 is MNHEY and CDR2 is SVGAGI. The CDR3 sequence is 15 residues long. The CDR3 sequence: CASGRRVRSDNEQFF. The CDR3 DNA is TGTGCCAGCGGCCGCAGGGTGAGATCGGACAATGAGCAGTTCTTC.

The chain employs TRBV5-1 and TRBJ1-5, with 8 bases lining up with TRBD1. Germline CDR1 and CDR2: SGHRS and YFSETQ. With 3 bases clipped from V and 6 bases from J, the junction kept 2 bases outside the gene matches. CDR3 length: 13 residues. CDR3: CASSSGQGQPQHF. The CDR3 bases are TGCGCCAGCAGCTCCGGACAGGGTCAGCCCCAGCATTTT.

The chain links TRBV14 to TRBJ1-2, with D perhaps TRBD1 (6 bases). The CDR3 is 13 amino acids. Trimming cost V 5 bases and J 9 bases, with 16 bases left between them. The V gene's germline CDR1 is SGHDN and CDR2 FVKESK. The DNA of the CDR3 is TGTGCCAGCAGCGGACAGTTTCTGGGAAGCTACACCTTC. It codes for CASSGQFLGSYTF. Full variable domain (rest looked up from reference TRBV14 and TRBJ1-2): EAGVTQFPSHSVIEKGQTVTLRCDPISGHDNLYWYRRVMGKEIKFLLHFVKESKQDESGMPNNRFLAERTGGTYSTLKVQPAELEDSGVYFCASSGQFLGSYTFGSGTRLTVV.

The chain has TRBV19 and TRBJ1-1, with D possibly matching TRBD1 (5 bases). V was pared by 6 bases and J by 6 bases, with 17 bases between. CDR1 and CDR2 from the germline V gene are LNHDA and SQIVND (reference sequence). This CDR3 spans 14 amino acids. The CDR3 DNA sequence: TGTGCCAGTAGCGCATCGTTGGGGGGTGCTGAAGCTTTCTTT. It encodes CASSASLGGAEAFF.

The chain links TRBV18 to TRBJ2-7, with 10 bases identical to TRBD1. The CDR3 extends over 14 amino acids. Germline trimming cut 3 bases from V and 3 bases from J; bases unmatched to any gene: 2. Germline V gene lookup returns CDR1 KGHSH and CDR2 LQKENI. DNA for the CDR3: TGTGCCAGCTCACCGGGACAGGGGCTCTACGAGCAGTACTTC. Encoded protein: CASSPGQGLYEQYF.

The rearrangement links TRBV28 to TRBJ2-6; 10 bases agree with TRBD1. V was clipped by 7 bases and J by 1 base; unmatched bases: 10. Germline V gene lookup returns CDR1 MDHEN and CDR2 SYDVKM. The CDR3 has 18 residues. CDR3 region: CASNQWDRGLSGANVLTF. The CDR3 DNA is TGTGCCAGCAATCAATGGGACAGGGGACTGTCTGGGGCCAACGTCCTGACTTTC.

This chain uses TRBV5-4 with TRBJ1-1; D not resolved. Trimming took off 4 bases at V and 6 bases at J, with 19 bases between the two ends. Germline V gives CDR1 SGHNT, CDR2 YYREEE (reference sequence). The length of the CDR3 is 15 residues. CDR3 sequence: CASSEMTGRKAEAFF. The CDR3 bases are TGTGCCAGCAGCGAAATGACCGGGAGAAAGGCTGAAGCTTTCTTT.

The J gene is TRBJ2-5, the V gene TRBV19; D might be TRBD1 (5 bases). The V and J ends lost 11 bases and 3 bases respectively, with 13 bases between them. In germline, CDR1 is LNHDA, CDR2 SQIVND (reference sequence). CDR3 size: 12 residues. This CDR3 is CASVGAEETQYF. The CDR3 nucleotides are TGTGCCTCCGTTGGGGCGGAAGAGACCCAGTACTTC.